This T cell receptor (beta chain) was sequenced for a study of blood T cell repertoires in COVID-19. Study overall: From T cells, B-cell-depleted T cells, or PBMCs came the material, which was cDNA or gDNA.

Some clones are missing from TCRdb's copy, which holds only in-frame ones; the method was immunoSEQ multiplex PCR. The sample holds 57,000 or so clones, roughly 80% seen once. The CDR3 runs 14 residues. The V and J ends lost 5 bases and 6 bases, in that order; junction bases with no gene match: 3. CDR1 is LNHDA, CDR2 SQIVND, per germline (reference sequence). This TCR derives from an elderly woman with active or convalescent COVID-19. Specimen: peripheral blood. The rearrangement uses TRBV19 and TRBJ2-2, with 10 bases fitting TRBD1. Here the CDR3 DNA reads TGTGCCAGTAGTCCAGGACAGGGGGCCGGGGAGCTGTTTTTT. It yields the protein CASSPGQGAGELFF.